One TCR beta chain is described in this entry. In Seattle, patients joined the study during active infection and were tracked longitudinally. Assay: immunoSEQ multiplex PCR; the TCRdb copy retains only in-frame clones and omits some. The data hold around 100,000 clones, with roughly four fifths observed a single time. These data originate in a study of blood T cell repertoires in COVID-19. Germline CDR1 reads SGDLS; CDR2 reads YYNGEE. The ends were cut back, 4 bases at V and 4 bases at J, with 11 bases in the middle. The CDR3 extends over 14 amino acids. The TCR sequence derives from a man older than 75 with COVID-19, enrolled during active disease. Sequenced: peripheral blood. The chain couples TRBV9 to TRBJ2-2, with a weak D call TRBD1 (5 bases). CDR3 nucleotide sequence: TGTGCCAGCAGCTTCAGGGATGGCACCGGGGAGCTGTTTTTT. It is translated as CASSFRDGTGELFF.